One T cell receptor beta chain is described in this entry. The data belong to a study of human T cells and chemical hapten exposure. V dropped 5 bases and J dropped 7 bases, with 10 bases sitting between them. Germline-derived CDR1 and CDR2 are DFQATT and SNEGSKA (reference sequence). This CDR3 contains 11 residues. Unfractionated whole blood yielded the extracted total RNA. The study's library attached unique molecular identifiers to single cDNA molecules. Authors' data handling: Sample TCR totals centred on a median of 95,638, ranging roughly 23,224 to 700,000. TCRdb called the 5' RACE reads again in MiXCR, with one record for every CDR3 protein. The authors' filters were not applied to this entry. The sample includes some 150,000 distinct CDR3 sequences, about 4% seen only once; the top ten take under 1.5%.

This TCR came from a female donor in good health. This chain uses TRBV20-1 with TRBJ2-3; D is ambiguous. CDR3 amino acids: CSAGRAHTQYF. The CDR3 coding sequence is TGCAGTGCTGGCAGAGCACATACGCAGTATTTT.